What follows are 26 T cell receptor beta chains derived from one specimen sequenced in a study of human T cells and chemical hapten exposure. Indicated time point: pre-sensitization, week 0. Regarding treatment: therapeutic diphenylcyclopropenone sensitization with weekly scalp DPC. In TCRdb, the RACE reads were re-called with MiXCR into one record per CDR3 protein. The table has more than 250,000 distinct CDR3 sequences, about 7.7% seen once. Here the sequenced sample was whole blood, taken in connection with sensitization to the hapten diphenylcyclopropenone (DPC). These receptors came from a man between 18 and 29 years old with alopecia areata. Some clones in this sample may be carry-over from other donors' samples.

This clonotype has only a few counts. The chain links TRBV7-8 to TRBJ1-2; no clear D. The CDR3 is 13 amino acids. The V gene lost 1 base and the J gene lost 6 bases, with 9 bases spanning the gap. The germline V gene has CDR1 SGHVS and CDR2 FQNEAQ. The CDR3: CASSLGHRNGYTF. The DNA of the CDR3 is TGTGCCAGCAGCTTAGGACATCGCAATGGCTACACCTTC.

This chain connects TRBV9 to TRBJ2-1; D is perhaps TRBD2 (6 bases). Trimming stripped 0 bases from V and 13 bases from J, with 11 bases between. The length of the CDR3 is 12 residues. Per germline, CDR1 SGDLS and CDR2 YYNGEE. This chain's CDR3 is CASSVAGGVQFF. The CDR3 coding sequence is TGTGCCAGCAGCGTAGCTGGAGGGGTCCAGTTCTTC.

This clonotype was counted only a few times. The chain carries TRBV20-1 and TRBJ2-5, with 12 bases identical to TRBD2. The CDR3 covers 13 residues. Germline CDR1 and CDR2: DFQATT and SNEGSKA (reference sequence). The CDR3 reads CSPLAGGEETQYF. The CDR3 coding sequence is TGCAGCCCACTAGCGGGGGGCGAAGAGACCCAGTACTTC.

At least ten counts were recorded for this clonotype. For the CDR3, the DNA is TGTGCCAGCAGCCCCAAATTCGGGAGCTCCTATAATTCACCCCTCCACTTT. The encoded protein is CASSPKFGSSYNSPLHF. The chain carries TRBV7-8 and TRBJ1-6; D gene ambiguous. Deletions cut 5 bases from V and 0 bases from J, with 14 bases between. The CDR3 is 17 amino acids. Germline CDR1 is SGHVS and CDR2 is FQNEAQ.

This clonotype was counted between two and nine times. This chain joins TRBV13 and TRBJ2-7; perhaps D is TRBD1 or TRBD2 (5 bases each). Trimming stripped 5 bases from V and 1 base from J, with 12 bases between. Per the germline V gene, CDR1 is PRHDT and CDR2 is FYEKMQ (reference sequence). The CDR3 covers 14 residues. The CDR3 bases are TGTGCCAGCAGCCATGGGGCGGGTTCCTACGAGCAGTACTTC. Translation: CASSHGAGSYEQYF.

The chain is built from TRBV4-3 and TRBJ1-1; D is perhaps TRBD1 (6 bases). CDR1 and CDR2 (germline): LGHNA, YSLEER. V shed 0 bases and J shed 5 bases, with 10 bases lying between them. The CDR3 consists of 14 residues. The CDR3 nucleotides read TGCGCCAGCAGCCAAGATCCGAGGGGGACTGAAGCTTTCTTT. Its protein product is CASSQDPRGTEAFF.

The rearrangement joins TRBV5-5 to TRBJ2-7; 12 nucleotides align to TRBD2. V lost 5 bases and J lost 2; bases outside the gene matches: 11. The CDR3 is made up of 17 amino acids. Germline V lookup: CDR1 SGHKS, CDR2 YYEKEE (reference sequence). CDR3 protein: CASRKAGTSGSTYEQYF. In DNA, the CDR3 is TGTGCCAGCAGAAAGGCCGGGACTAGCGGGTCCACCTACGAGCAGTACTTC.

CDR3 amino acids: CASSADRGDEQFF. The DNA for the CDR3 is TGTGCCAGCAGCGCGGACAGGGGCGATGAGCAGTTCTTC. This rearrangement joins TRBV7-3 to TRBJ2-1, with 9 bases aligning to TRBD1. The CDR3 loop spans 13 amino acids. Trimming cost V 5 bases and J 8 bases; bases outside gene matches: 4. Germline loops: CDR1 SGHTA, CDR2 FQGTGA.

The sample holds many counts of this clonotype. J is TRBJ2-7 and V is TRBV10-3, with 10 positions matching TRBD1. V gave up 5 bases and J gave up 3 bases; unmatched junction bases: 4. Per the germline V gene, CDR1 is ENHRY and CDR2 is SYGVKD. The CDR3 spans 14 residues. The CDR3 nucleotides are TGTGCCATCAGTTTACGGACAGGGGGCTACGAGCAGTACTTC. It specifies CAISLRTGGYEQYF.

The CDR3 DNA follows: TGTGCCAGCTCACCGGTGGGGGGACCTGAAAAACTGTTTTTT. Residues: CASSPVGGPEKLFF. The rearrangement uses TRBV18 and TRBJ1-4, with D possibly being TRBD1 (5 bases). The CDR3 is made up of 14 amino acids. Germline V gives CDR1 KGHSH, CDR2 LQKENI. Trimming took 3 bases from V and 7 from J, leaving 12 bases between them. The full variable domain, its missing parts supplied by reference TRBV18 and TRBJ1-4, is NAGVMQNPRHLVRRRGQEARLRCSPMKGHSHVYWYRQLPEEGLKFMVYLQKENIIDESGMPKERFSAEFPKEGPSILRIQQVVRGDSAAYFCASSPVGGPEKLFFGSGTQLSVL.

The chain is built from TRBV12-5 and TRBJ2-1; tentative D call: TRBD2 (6 bases). CDR3 length: 14 amino acids. From germline, CDR1 is LGHNT and CDR2 FRNRAP. Deletions cut 7 bases from V and 4 bases from J, with 14 bases between. The CDR3 DNA reads as TGTGCTAGTGCCCTCAAGGGGAGGTACAATGAGCAGTTCTTC. It specifies CASALKGRYNEQFF. The whole variable domain, remainder taken from reference TRBV12-5 and TRBJ2-1, is DARVTQTPRHKVTEMGQEVTMRCQPILGHNTVFWYRQTMMQGLELLAYFRNRAPLDDSGMPKDRFSAEMPDATLATLKIQPSEPRDSAVYFCASALKGRYNEQFFGPGTRLTVL.

V is TRBV7-8 and J is TRBJ1-4; D is perhaps TRBD1 (5 bases). Trimming removed 2 bases at V and 0 bases at J, with 10 bases between. The CDR3 consists of 16 residues. From germline, CDR1 is SGHVS and CDR2 FQNEAQ. This chain's CDR3 is CASSLTGTATNEKLFF. In DNA form, the CDR3 reads TGTGCCAGCAGCTTAACCGGGACGGCAACTAATGAAAAACTGTTTTTT.

This clonotype appeared a few times. The V gene is TRBV7-8, the J gene TRBJ2-5; the D gene is possibly TRBD2 (6 bases). The germline CDR1 and CDR2 sequences are SGHVS and FQNEAQ. The CDR3 length is 15 residues. The germline V and J ends were trimmed by 5 bases and 1 base, with 14 bases remaining between them. The CDR3 DNA reads TGTGCCAGCAGCCAAAGAAGGGACTCCCAAGAGACCCAGTACTTC. It is translated as CASSQRRDSQETQYF. Drawing the rest from reference TRBV7-8 and TRBJ2-5, the complete variable domain is GAGVSQSPRYKVAKRGQDVALRCDPISGHVSLFWYQQALGQGPEFLTYFQNEAQLDKSGLPSDRFFAERPEGSVSTLKIQRTQQEDSAVYLCASSQRRDSQETQYFGPGTRLLVL.

V usage is TRBV15 and J usage is TRBJ2-7, with D perhaps matching TRBD1 (5 bases). Looked up from germline, CDR1 is LNHNV and CDR2 is YYDKDF (reference sequence). CDR3 length: 15 amino acids. V was shortened by 4 bases and J by 2 bases, with 15 bases between the two germline ends. The CDR3 coding sequence is TGTGCCACCAGCAATCAAGTAGGGGTTGCCTACGAGCAGTACTTC. Translation gives CATSNQVGVAYEQYF.

The chain links TRBV5-1 to TRBJ1-1; D gene unclear. This CDR3 is 14 amino acids long. Trimming removed 4 bases from V and 0 bases from J, with 10 bases in between. Germline CDR1 is SGHRS and CDR2 is YFSETQ. CDR3 bases: TGCGCCAGCAGCCCTCATACGCTGAACACTGAAGCTTTCTTT. This gives the protein CASSPHTLNTEAFF.

CDR3 sequence (DNA): TGTGCCAGCAGCTTAGGGGGACAGGGGTCTAACGGGGAAAAACTGTTTTTT. The encoded protein is CASSLGGQGSNGEKLFF. The chain has TRBV7-2 and TRBJ1-4; TRBD1 matches 10 bases. The CDR3 covers 17 residues. Germline lookup yields CDR1 SGHTA and CDR2 FQGNSA. The V gene end was trimmed by 1 base and the J gene end by 8 bases; junction bases not matched to a gene: 10.

V gene TRBV24-1 combines with J gene TRBJ2-5; TRBD1 matches at 8 bases. This CDR3 spans 15 amino acids. V lost 4 bases and J lost 7; bases outside the gene matches: 10. Germline loops: CDR1 KGHDR, CDR2 SFDVKD. CDR3 nucleotides: TGTGCCACCAGTGAGGGACAGGACTCCAGGAGGACCCAGTACTTC. It encodes CATSEGQDSRRTQYF.

In this sample, this clonotype turned up a few times. This chain uses TRBV4-3 with TRBJ1-2; 9 bases agree with TRBD1. CDR1 is LGHNA and CDR2 is YSLEER in the germline V gene. The length of the CDR3 is 15 residues. The V gene end was trimmed by 4 bases and the J gene end by 6 bases; junction bases not matched to a gene: 9. CDR3 DNA: TGCGCCAGCAGCCGAGGGACCGGGACAGGGAATGGCTACACCTTC. This gives the protein CASSRGTGTGNGYTF.

A few counts support this clonotype. V gene TRBV18 combines with J gene TRBJ2-4, with no clear D. CDR1 and CDR2 from the germline V gene are KGHSH and LQKENI. Trimming left V 6 bases short and J 0 bases short, with 12 bases between. This CDR3 is built from 15 residues. Here the CDR3 DNA reads TGTGCCAGCTCGAACAGAACCATAGCCAAAAACATTCAGTACTTC. It codes for CASSNRTIAKNIQYF.

This clonotype was observed at least ten times. V usage is TRBV9 and J usage is TRBJ1-1, with 7 positions matching TRBD1. The CDR3 is 13 residues long. V was pared by 3 bases and J by 5 bases, with 4 bases of the junction left unmatched. Looked up from germline, CDR1 is SGDLS and CDR2 is YYNGEE. The CDR3: CASSALTGTEAFF. CDR3 DNA sequence: TGTGCCAGCAGCGCACTGACAGGGACTGAAGCTTTCTTT.

J is TRBJ2-1 and V is TRBV7-9; D might be TRBD1 (6 bases). Trimming took off 4 bases at V and 4 bases at J, with 14 bases between the two ends. The CDR3 covers 15 residues. Germline lookup yields CDR1 SEHNR and CDR2 FQNEAQ (reference sequence). For the CDR3, the DNA is TGTGCCAGCAGCTCAGACAGGAGCCCTTACAATGAGCAGTTCTTC. This sequence encodes CASSSDRSPYNEQFF. Looking up the rest from reference TRBV7-9 and TRBJ2-1 gives the full variable domain: DTGVSQNPRHKITKRGQNVTFRCDPISEHNRLYWYRQTLGQGPEFLTYFQNEAQLEKSRLLSDRFSAERPKGSFSTLEIQRTEQGDSAMYLCASSSDRSPYNEQFFGPGTRLTVL.

Many counts were recorded for this clonotype. The chain carries TRBV7-6 and TRBJ1-5; TRBD1 is a possible D gene (6 bases). The CDR3 totals 14 residues. V shed 2 bases and J shed 2 bases, with 7 bases lying between them. Germline V gives CDR1 SGHVS, CDR2 FNYEAQ. CDR3 region: CASSLSGGNQPQHF. In DNA, the CDR3 is TGTGCCAGCAGCTTATCAGGGGGCAATCAGCCCCAGCATTTT.

This clonotype came up a few times. The V gene is TRBV29-1, the J gene TRBJ2-3; D is perhaps TRBD1 (6 bases). The germline V and J ends were trimmed by 3 bases and 0 bases, with 10 bases remaining between them. Germline loops: CDR1 SQVTM, CDR2 ANQGSEA. CDR3 length: 14 amino acids. CDR3 coding DNA: TGCAGCGTTGATCAGGGGCCTAGCACAGATACGCAGTATTTT. This gives the protein CSVDQGPSTDTQYF.

This clonotype showed up just once. The V and J genes are TRBV4-3 and TRBJ2-2, with 8 bases lining up with TRBD1. Per germline, CDR1 LGHNA and CDR2 YSLEER. This CDR3 contains 15 residues. J lost 8 bases, V lost 1 base, and 6 bases had no gene match. CDR3 sequence: CASSQGGRGPGELFF. The CDR3 DNA follows: TGCGCCAGCAGCCAAGGGGGCAGGGGGCCGGGGGAGCTGTTTTTT.

At least ten counts were recorded for this clonotype. The chain is built from TRBV4-3 and TRBJ1-1, with a possible D match to TRBD1 (5 bases). CDR1 LGHNA and CDR2 YSLEER come from the germline V gene. The CDR3 covers 14 residues. Trimming removed 4 bases from V and 0 bases from J, with 9 bases in between. CDR3 region: CASSRGTVNTEAFF. CDR3 nucleotides: TGCGCCAGCAGCCGGGGGACTGTGAACACTGAAGCTTTCTTT.

In this sample, this clonotype turned up a few times. The rearrangement joins TRBV20-1 to TRBJ2-7; tentative D call: TRBD2 (6 bases). V was clipped by 6 bases and J by 0 bases, with 15 bases between them. The CDR3 is made up of 14 amino acids. Germline V gene sequence: CDR1 DFQATT, CDR2 SNEGSKA (reference sequence). The DNA of the CDR3 is TGCAGTGCCACACAGGAGGGGACCTCCTACGAGCAGTACTTC. Amino acids: CSATQEGTSYEQYF.